The 27 T cell receptor beta chains in this list originate from one sample, sequenced in a study of T-cell memory formation after mild COVID-19. One entry per CDR3 protein results from TCRdb running MiXCR on the 5' RACE reads. Here the sample spans about 150,000 distinct CDR3 sequences, 19% being singletons. Sequencing was done on a sample of PBMCs or a T cell subset sorted from them (not recorded which). The receptors derive from an adult woman who had mild COVID-19 (a few samples of this study predate the infection). Cell type and time point are not known.

This chain joins TRBV7-9 and TRBJ2-5; possibly TRBD2 for D (6 bases). With 6 bases removed from V and 1 base from J, the gap between germline ends came to 18 bases. The CDR3 covers 16 residues. Looked up from germline, CDR1 is SEHNR and CDR2 is FQNEAQ (reference sequence). The CDR3: CASSWRGSGSQETQYF. The CDR3 DNA reads TGTGCCAGCAGTTGGAGGGGTAGCGGAAGCCAAGAGACCCAGTACTTC.

The sample holds a few counts of this clonotype. The gene calls are TRBV7-9 and TRBJ1-5, with no clear D. Germline loops: CDR1 SEHNR, CDR2 FQNEAQ (reference sequence). Trimming cost V 5 bases and J 2 bases, with 7 bases left between them. The CDR3 covers 13 residues. As DNA, the CDR3 is TGTGCCAGCAGCCCCCTGGGCAATCAGCCCCAGCATTTT. This codes for CASSPLGNQPQHF.

This clonotype has more than one count but fewer than ten. The chain uses TRBV5-1 and TRBJ2-4; D is ambiguous. This CDR3 is 16 amino acids long. The germline V gene encodes CDR1 SGHRS and CDR2 YFSETQ. Trimming stripped 0 bases from V and 0 bases from J, with 10 bases between. The CDR3 loop reads CASSLAAAVAKNIQYF. CDR3 nucleotide sequence: TGCGCCAGCAGCTTGGCGGCAGCCGTAGCCAAAAACATTCAGTACTTC.

This clonotype has a handful of counts. This chain joins TRBV5-4 and TRBJ2-1; 11 bases fit TRBD2. J was trimmed by 6 bases and V by 0 bases; bases with no gene match: 8. Germline V gene sequence: CDR1 SGHNT, CDR2 YYREEE (reference sequence). The CDR3 extends over 17 amino acids. CDR3 DNA sequence: TGTGCCAGCAGCTTGGGACTTAGCGGGGGGGCGAGCAATGAGCAGTTCTTC. It yields the protein CASSLGLSGGASNEQFF.

At least ten counts were recorded for this clonotype. The chain combines TRBV7-9 with TRBJ2-6, with 7 bases that match TRBD2. J gave up 4 bases and V 3 bases, and 9 bases lay outside the gene matches. This CDR3 has 17 amino acids. CDR1 is SEHNR, CDR2 FQNEAQ, per germline (reference sequence). The CDR3 DNA is TGTGCCAGCAGCTTCGGGGCGGGAGAACTGGGGGCCAACGTCCTGACTTTC. As protein: CASSFGAGELGANVLTF.

The chain joins TRBV18 to TRBJ1-4, with 7 bases identical to TRBD1. The germline gives CDR1 KGHSH, CDR2 LQKENI. V dropped 3 bases and J dropped 3; count of bases not matched to a gene: 1. CDR3 length: 14 amino acids. CDR3 DNA: TGTGCCAGCTCACCCGGGACAGCTAATGAAAAACTGTTTTTT. It specifies CASSPGTANEKLFF. Full variable domain (remainder filled in from reference TRBV18 and TRBJ1-4): NAGVMQNPRHLVRRRGQEARLRCSPMKGHSHVYWYRQLPEEGLKFMVYLQKENIIDESGMPKERFSAEFPKEGPSILRIQQVVRGDSAAYFCASSPGTANEKLFFGSGTQLSVL.

The sample holds a few counts of this clonotype. This sequence joins TRBV9 and TRBJ1-1; possibly TRBD1 for D (5 bases). CDR3 length: 17 amino acids. The germline V gene encodes CDR1 SGDLS and CDR2 YYNGEE. V lost 0 bases, J lost 3 bases, and 18 bases lay in between. This CDR3 is CASSVGVEPGHHTEAFF. CDR3 nucleotide sequence: TGTGCCAGCAGCGTAGGGGTGGAGCCGGGGCACCACACTGAAGCTTTCTTT.

The chain recombines TRBV4-3 with TRBJ1-2, with D tentatively TRBD1 (6 bases). The CDR3 extends over 15 amino acids. Trimming shortened V by 5 bases and J by 2 bases, and 15 bases separated the two germline ends. Germline CDR1 and CDR2: LGHNA and YSLEER. The DNA of the CDR3 is TGCGCCAGCAGCAAGACGGGGGCCAGGAACTATGGCTACACCTTC. This sequence encodes CASSKTGARNYGYTF.

This clonotype turned up a few times. The chain is built from TRBV3-1 and TRBJ1-1; D gene unclear. The V gene's germline CDR1 is LGHDT and CDR2 YNNKEL (reference sequence). The length of the CDR3 is 15 residues. Trimming stripped 5 bases from V and 4 bases from J, with 17 bases between. In DNA, the CDR3 is TGTGCCAGCAGCTCCTTCTACCGGGTGGGCACTGAAGCTTTCTTT. This gives the protein CASSSFYRVGTEAFF.

This clonotype was observed a few times. The rearrangement links TRBV9 to TRBJ2-1, with 8 bases lining up with TRBD1. Germline V gives CDR1 SGDLS, CDR2 YYNGEE. There are 15 residues in the CDR3. Losses at the gene ends were 2 bases for V and 1 base for J; bases not matched to a gene: 2. The CDR3 DNA reads as TGTGCCAGCAGCGTTTGGGACAGGTCCTACAATGAGCAGTTCTTC. Translation gives CASSVWDRSYNEQFF.

This clonotype occurred a few times. Here the CDR3 reads CASSPTGVDRGTAKNIQYF. The CDR3 coding sequence is TGTGCCAGCAGTCCCACCGGCGTCGACAGGGGAACGGCCAAAAACATTCAGTACTTC. The V and J genes are TRBV27 and TRBJ2-4; TRBD1 aligns across 8 bases. The CDR3 length is 19 residues. J gave up 1 base and V 5 bases, and 16 bases lay outside the gene matches. Germline CDR1 reads MNHEY; CDR2 reads SMNVEV (reference sequence).

This clonotype was counted only a few times. V usage is TRBV12-3 or TRBV12-4 and J usage is TRBJ2-5; D possibly corresponds to TRBD1 (5 bases). Trimming cost V 4 bases and J 2 bases, with 14 bases left between them. The CDR3 covers 15 residues. The CDR3 region has the DNA TGTGCCAGCAGTTGGGGTGGCAGGGTGCAAGAGACCCAGTACTTC. Amino acids: CASSWGGRVQETQYF.

The gene calls are TRBV15 and TRBJ2-6, with TRBD1 matching over 7 bases. Germline V gene lookup returns CDR1 LNHNV and CDR2 YYDKDF (reference sequence). J was trimmed by 2 bases and V by 7 bases; bases with no gene match: 5. The CDR3 is made up of 15 amino acids. CDR3 residues: CATTTDRAGANVLTF. CDR3 in DNA: TGTGCCACCACCACTGACAGGGCTGGGGCCAACGTCCTGACTTTC.

This clonotype was counted a few times. The V gene is TRBV15, the J gene TRBJ2-7; no definite D call. V lost 0 bases, J lost 4 bases, and 10 bases lay in between. The CDR3 contains 14 residues. Germline V gene sequence: CDR1 LNHNV, CDR2 YYDKDF (reference sequence). CDR3 loop: CATSRDQQGYEQYF. The CDR3 DNA sequence: TGTGCCACCAGCAGAGATCAGCAAGGGTACGAGCAGTACTTC.

This clonotype has ten or more counts. The chain employs TRBV12-3 or TRBV12-4 and TRBJ2-6; D is unresolved. The CDR3 has 17 amino acids. Trimming removed 2 bases from V and 1 base from J, with 12 bases in between. The CDR3 is CASSLLGFKSGANVLTF. The CDR3 DNA reads TGTGCCAGCAGTTTATTGGGTTTTAAGTCTGGGGCCAACGTCCTGACTTTC.

The rearrangement joins TRBV12-3 or TRBV12-4 to TRBJ2-2; D not resolved. There are 13 residues in the CDR3. The V gene lost 2 bases and the J gene lost 7 bases, with 8 bases spanning the gap. This CDR3 is CASSLFGVGELFF. CDR3 DNA sequence: TGTGCCAGCAGTTTATTCGGCGTCGGGGAGCTGTTTTTT.

This clonotype was found many times. The chain joins TRBV19 to TRBJ1-1; 7 bases line up with TRBD1. There are 13 residues in the CDR3. The germline V gene encodes CDR1 LNHDA and CDR2 SQIVND (reference sequence). V gave up 4 bases and J gave up 4 bases; unmatched junction bases: 3. The CDR3 here is CASSNTGVTEAFF. The CDR3 bases are TGTGCCAGTAGTAACACAGGGGTCACTGAAGCTTTCTTT. The whole variable domain, remainder taken from reference TRBV19 and TRBJ1-1, is DGGITQSPKYLFRKEGQNVTLSCEQNLNHDAMYWYRQDPGQGLRLIYYSQIVNDFQKGDIAEGYSVSREKKESFPLTVTSAQKNPTAFYLCASSNTGVTEAFFGQGTRLTVV.

Only one count was recorded for this clonotype. This chain joins TRBV11-2 and TRBJ2-1, with 9 bases fitting TRBD2. CDR1 is SGHAT and CDR2 is FQNNGV in the germline V gene. The CDR3 sequence is 15 residues long. V lost 2 bases and J lost 6; bases outside the gene matches: 5. The CDR3 loop is CASSLRAGGRNEQFF. The CDR3 DNA follows: TGTGCCAGCAGCTTAAGAGCGGGGGGCCGCAATGAGCAGTTCTTC.

The chain uses TRBV27 and TRBJ2-7, with 14 bases fitting TRBD2. The CDR3 sequence is 15 residues long. Germline CDR1 is MNHEY and CDR2 is SMNVEV (reference sequence). With 5 bases clipped from V and 3 bases from J, the junction kept 3 bases outside the gene matches. For the CDR3, the DNA is TGTGCCAGCAGTCCCGGGACTAGCGGGGGCTACGAGCAGTACTTC. Translating it yields CASSPGTSGGYEQYF.

This clonotype was detected only a few times. The gene calls are TRBV27 and TRBJ2-4; 11 nucleotides line up with TRBD1. This CDR3 is 15 amino acids long. V shed 5 bases and J 5 bases; nucleotides not matched to a gene: 5. Germline CDR1 and CDR2: MNHEY and SMNVEV (reference sequence). CDR3 sequence reads: CASSGTGGLENIQYF. The CDR3 DNA sequence: TGTGCCAGCAGTGGGACAGGGGGACTGGAAAACATTCAGTACTTC.

This clonotype was detected ten times or more. This rearrangement joins TRBV7-2 to TRBJ2-1, with 9 bases fitting TRBD2. Unmatched junction bases numbered 12, after V lost 4 bases and J lost 8 bases. Per the germline V gene, CDR1 is SGHTA and CDR2 is FQGNSA. The CDR3 loop spans 16 amino acids. The CDR3 DNA sequence: TGTGCCAGCAGCTACCTTGGGGTAGCGGGAGCGGATGAGCAGTTCTTC. It encodes CASSYLGVAGADEQFF.

This clonotype appeared a few times. This sequence joins TRBV4-2 and TRBJ1-3; tentatively, D is TRBD1 (6 bases). Germline V lookup: CDR1 LGHNA, CDR2 YNFKEQ. Trimming pared 0 bases from V and 0 bases from J, leaving 12 bases between. This CDR3 is 17 amino acids long. In DNA form, the CDR3 reads TGTGCCAGCAGCCAAGATGCAAGGGGGGGCTCTGGAAACACCATATATTTT. Amino acids: CASSQDARGGSGNTIYF.

CDR3 DNA: TGTGCCACCAGTGACCCCCGGGGGTATTCCCATGAGCAGTTCTTC. Its protein product is CATSDPRGYSHEQFF. The rearrangement uses TRBV24-1 and TRBJ2-1; TRBD2 is a possible D gene (6 bases). Trimming left V 4 bases short and J 8 bases short, with 17 bases between. Germline CDR1 reads KGHDR; CDR2 reads SFDVKD. The CDR3 loop spans 15 amino acids.

This chain uses TRBV7-9 with TRBJ2-6; TRBD1 might be the D (5 bases). Germline V gene data show CDR1 as SEHNR and CDR2 as FQNEAQ (reference sequence). Trimming pared 1 base from V and 2 bases from J, leaving 9 bases between. The CDR3 has 16 amino acids. CDR3 in DNA: TGTGCCAGCAGCTTAGAGACAGCACCTGGGGCCAACGTCCTGACTTTC. Translating it yields CASSLETAPGANVLTF. The complete variable domain, with remaining parts taken from reference TRBV7-9 and TRBJ2-6, reads DTGVSQNPRHKITKRGQNVTFRCDPISEHNRLYWYRQTLGQGPEFLTYFQNEAQLEKSRLLSDRFSAERPKGSFSTLEIQRTEQGDSAMYLCASSLETAPGANVLTFGAGSRLTVL.

This clonotype showed up many times. The genes are TRBV20-1 and TRBJ2-7; weak D call: TRBD2 (5 bases). The germline V and J ends were trimmed by 2 bases and 3 bases, with 5 bases remaining between them. The V gene's germline CDR1 is DFQATT and CDR2 SNEGSKA (reference sequence). The CDR3 is 11 residues long. As DNA, the CDR3 is TGCAGTGCTAGACGGGACTACGAGCAGTACTTC. It yields the protein CSARRDYEQYF.

In this sample, this clonotype turned up a few times. The V and J genes are TRBV3-1 and TRBJ2-2; the D gene is possibly TRBD1 (5 bases). CDR1 LGHDT and CDR2 YNNKEL come from the germline V gene (reference sequence). V lost 3 bases, J lost 4 bases, and 9 bases lay in between. CDR3 length equals 14 residues. CDR3 DNA sequence: TGTGCCAGCAGCCAGGGGCACACCACCGGGGAGCTGTTTTTT. Protein product: CASSQGHTTGELFF. Together with reference TRBV3-1 and TRBJ2-2, the CDR3 gives the full variable domain: DTAVSQTPKYLVTQMGNDKSIKCEQNLGHDTMYWYKQDSKKFLKIMFSYNNKELIINETVPNRFSPKSPDKAHLNLHINSLELGDSAVYFCASSQGHTTGELFFGEGSRLTVL.

V gene TRBV30 combines with J gene TRBJ1-5; no clear D gene. CDR1 is GTSNPN and CDR2 is SVGIG in the germline V gene (reference sequence). V was shortened by 6 bases and J by 1 base, with 10 bases between the two germline ends. The length of the CDR3 is 13 residues. CDR3 sequence (DNA): TGTGCCTGTTCCCGGGGAAGCAATCAGCCCCAGCATTTT. Translation: CACSRGSNQPQHF.